The entry that follows covers one T cell receptor (beta chain) sequence. The length of the CDR3 is 12 residues. The germline CDR1 and CDR2 sequences are SGHVS and FNYEAQ. The germline V and J ends were trimmed by 8 bases and 4 bases, with 11 bases remaining between them. The data derive from a study of cytomegalovirus exposure and HLA in healthy donors. PCR involved 60 Vbeta and 13 Jbeta primers. Generated by immunoSEQ multiplex PCR, the TCRdb table keeps only in-frame clones and is missing some. This sample has about 150,000 clones; 80% occur once, and the top ten carry around 6%. This chain joins TRBV7-6 and TRBJ1-2; D not resolved. This receptor was obtained from a woman in her thirties or forties in good health and CMV-seropositive. The material sequenced was PBMCs. The CDR3 bases are TGTGCCAGCCCCGAGACGGGCTATGGCTACACCTTC. This translates into CASPETGYGYTF.